Listed below are T cell receptor beta chains from one sample, sequenced in a study of CD8 T cell repertoires and HIV-1 epitope variants. Their antigen targets remain unknown. Generated by immunoSEQ multiplex PCR, the TCRdb table keeps only in-frame clones and is missing some. The sample yields under 2,500 clones, around 63% seen once. Sequenced sample: cultured CD8+ T cells derived from PBMCs. These receptors were obtained from a male donor with HIV. Both conserved end residues are part of each CDR3. Fields, in order: clone size, V gene, CDR3 protein. Size tells how often a clone was seen (once, few, many) or the class of an expanded clone, and some rows leave it out.

. TRBV9 CASNPGGLADTEAFF
. TRBV6-1 CATSSGVNTGELFF
. TRBV7-9 CASTTWDRYEQYF
. TRBV6-5 CASSPPTSGAGELFF
. TRBV28 CASSPMGGSGSSYEQYF
. TRBV28 CASSLLGSGEAFF
. TRBV27 CASSFRGVGTDTQYF
. TRBV4-3 CASSQEEGDHGPNTEAFF
. TRBV15 CATSRDRGENTEAFF
. TRBV6-1 CASSEDAGGTGELFF
once TRBV27 CASRRADLLYEQYF
. TRBV29-1 CSVKGLRGHDYEQYF
. TRBV7-6 CASSRYEGTGELFF
. TRBV4-1 CASSRIGDYNEQFF
. TRBV7-8 CASSATQSTEAFF
. TRBV11-3 CASSSDRDEQFF
. TRBV27 CASSLFGGELNTEAFF
. TRBV2 CASRMGGGWTDTQYF
. TRBV19 CASSIPGQGARQPQHF
. TRBV7-3 CASSLGPRDTQYF
. TRBV19 CASIGQNTGELFF
. TRBV27 CASSSSDRVNIQYF
. TRBV28 CASSLALAGDGGELFF
few TRBV4-2 CASSQEWRTTTAGANVLTF
. TRBV19 CASSLPRETQYF
. TRBV6-5 CASSPGQAPYNEQFF
. TRBV7-2 CASSLDLGSYNEQFF
. TRBV28 CASSWIDSPYEQYF
. TRBV28 CASKIIESGHEQYF
. TRBV9 CASSDGDRVRETQYF
few TRBV19 CASSMSRMGGSADTQYF
. TRBV11-3 CASSFRSYNEQFF
. TRBV28 CASSLWDETPEDTQYF
few TRBV28 CASSPRLDTFLSGYTF
. TRBV28 CASSPLGPDEQYF
few TRBV11-2 CASSGLHSNQPQHF
. TRBV11-1 CASSLETGTLMNTEAFF
few TRBV7-7 CASSLEGSTDTQYF
. TRBV19 CASSDLGQTNYGYTF
. TRBV27 CASSEIASSYEQYF
large TRBV6-1 CASSELPQDLDYGYTF
. TRBV6-5 CASSTDYGYNEQFF
. TRBV28 CASSCAGLTQSRANVLTF
. TRBV19 CASSKANRGPTDTQYF
. TRBV1 CTSRVICLCRANVLTF
. TRBV10-2 CASSGDSKGPDTQYF
. TRBV5-4 CASSLGGLLNEQFF
. TRBV11-2 CASSRDIGETQYF
. TRBV5-1 CASSFGGSGANVLTF